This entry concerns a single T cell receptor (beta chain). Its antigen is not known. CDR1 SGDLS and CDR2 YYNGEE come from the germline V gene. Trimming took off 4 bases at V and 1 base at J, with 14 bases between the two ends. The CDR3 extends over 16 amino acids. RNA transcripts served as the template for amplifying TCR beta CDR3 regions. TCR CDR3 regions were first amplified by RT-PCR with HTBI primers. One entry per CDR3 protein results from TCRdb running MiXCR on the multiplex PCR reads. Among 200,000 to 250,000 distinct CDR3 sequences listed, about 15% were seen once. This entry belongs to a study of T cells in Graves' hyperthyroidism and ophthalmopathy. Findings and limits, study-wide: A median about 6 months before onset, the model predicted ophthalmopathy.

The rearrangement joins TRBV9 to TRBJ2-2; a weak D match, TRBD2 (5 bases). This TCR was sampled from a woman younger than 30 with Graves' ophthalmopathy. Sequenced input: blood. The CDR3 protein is CASSPGLRMNTGELFF. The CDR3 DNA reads TGTGCCAGCAGCCCAGGACTGCGAATGAACACCGGGGAGCTGTTTTTT. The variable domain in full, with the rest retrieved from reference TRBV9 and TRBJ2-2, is DSGVTQTPKHLITATGQRVTLRCSPRSGDLSVYWYQQSLDQGLQFLIQYYNGEERAKGNILERFSAQQFPDLHSELNLSSLELGDSALYFCASSPGLRMNTGELFFGEGSRLTVL.